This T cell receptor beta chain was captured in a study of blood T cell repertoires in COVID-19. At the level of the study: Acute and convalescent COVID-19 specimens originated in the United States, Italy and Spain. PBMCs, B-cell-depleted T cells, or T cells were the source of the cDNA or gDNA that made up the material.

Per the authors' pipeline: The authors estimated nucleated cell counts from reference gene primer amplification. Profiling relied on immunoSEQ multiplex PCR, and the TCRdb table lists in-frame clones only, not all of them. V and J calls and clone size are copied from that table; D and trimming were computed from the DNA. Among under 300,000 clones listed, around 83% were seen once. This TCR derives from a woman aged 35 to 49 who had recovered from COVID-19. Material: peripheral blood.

CDR3 amino acids: CASSPRPYRGSPLHF. CDR3 coding DNA: TGTGCCAGCAGCCCTCGCCCCTACCGAGGTTCACCCCTCCACTTT. The chain has TRBV7-9 and TRBJ1-6; D unresolved. Germline-derived CDR1 and CDR2 are SEHNR and FQNEAQ (reference sequence). The CDR3 totals 15 residues. V was pared by 5 bases and J by 9 bases, with 17 bases between.